A selection of T cell receptor beta chains follows, all from one sample in a study of blood T cells in healthy people across ages. TCRdb recomputed calls from the 5' RACE reads with MiXCR, one row per CDR3 protein. The sample contains 600,000 or so distinct CDR3 sequences, more than 45% of which appear only once. Material for sequencing was blood. These TCRs come from a man aged 80 or over in good health. Each CDR3 is given with its conserved first and last residue. D genes are given only for firm matches. Some rows mark clone size as missing; the rest say once, few, many or name a class of expanded clone.

V gene: TRBV7-2; J gene: TRBJ2-7; clone size: few; D gene: NA; CDR3 DNA: TGTGCCAGCAGCTTAGTGGGGGCCGCATGGGAGCAGTACTTC; CDR3 protein: CASSLVGAAWEQYF
V gene: TRBV4-3; J gene: TRBJ2-1; clone size: NA; D gene: NA; CDR3 DNA: TGCGCCAGCAGCCAAGATCTGAAGGGGAGTGAGCAGTTCTTC; CDR3 protein: CASSQDLKGSEQFF
V gene: TRBV7-2; J gene: TRBJ2-1; clone size: NA; D gene: TRBD2; CDR3 DNA: TGTGCCAGCAGCTTAGTAGGCGGGAGGGGGGGCAATGAGCAGTTCTTC; CDR3 protein: CASSLVGGRGGNEQFF
V gene: TRBV5-1; J gene: TRBJ2-3; clone size: few; D gene: NA; CDR3 DNA: TGCGCCAGCAGCTCCTCCAGACAGGAGGGCACAGATACGCAGTATTTT; CDR3 protein: CASSSSRQEGTDTQYF
V gene: TRBV6-5; J gene: TRBJ2-6; clone size: few; D gene: NA; CDR3 DNA: TGTGCCAGCAGGATAAAAAGCAGGGGAGGGGCCAACGTCCTGACTTTC; CDR3 protein: CASRIKSRGGANVLTF
V gene: TRBV29-1; J gene: TRBJ2-7; clone size: NA; D gene: NA; CDR3 DNA: TGCAGCGTTTTCCTGGGATGGAATGAGCAGTACTTC; CDR3 protein: CSVFLGWNEQYF
V gene: TRBV7-9; J gene: TRBJ2-5; clone size: NA; D gene: NA; CDR3 DNA: TGTGCCAGCAGCTTAGTGTTGGCCTCGCACCAAGAGACCCAGTACTTC; CDR3 protein: CASSLVLASHQETQYF
V gene: TRBV10-3; J gene: TRBJ2-5; clone size: NA; D gene: TRBD1; CDR3 DNA: TGTGCCATCAGTGACCGGGACAGGCAGACCCAGTACTTC; CDR3 protein: CAISDRDRQTQYF
V gene: TRBV20-1; J gene: TRBJ2-5; clone size: NA; D gene: NA; CDR3 DNA: TGCAGTGCTAGAGATCTTTTTGTAATAGAAGAGACCCAGTACTTC; CDR3 protein: CSARDLFVIEETQYF
V gene: TRBV4-2; J gene: TRBJ2-5; clone size: NA; D gene: TRBD2; CDR3 DNA: TGTGCCAGCAGCCAGGAAGCGGGGGGCCAAAAAGAGACCCAGTACTTC; CDR3 protein: CASSQEAGGQKETQYF
V gene: TRBV29-1; J gene: TRBJ2-2; clone size: NA; D gene: NA; CDR3 DNA: TGCAGCGTTGAACGGGGAGGCGGGACCGGGGAGCTGTTTTTT; CDR3 protein: CSVERGGGTGELFF
V gene: TRBV20-1; J gene: TRBJ1-2; clone size: NA; D gene: NA; CDR3 DNA: TGCAGTGCTAGCGATACCTATGGCTACACCTTC; CDR3 protein: CSASDTYGYTF
V gene: TRBV4-1; J gene: TRBJ1-5; clone size: NA; D gene: TRBD1; CDR3 DNA: TGCGCCAGCAGCCAAGAACAGGGGGTTATTCAGCCCCAGCATTTT; CDR3 protein: CASSQEQGVIQPQHF
V gene: TRBV10-3; J gene: TRBJ2-7; clone size: NA; D gene: NA; CDR3 DNA: TGTGCCATCAGTGAGGTGTCAGGGAAAACCTACGAGCAGTACTTC; CDR3 protein: CAISEVSGKTYEQYF
V gene: TRBV6-6; J gene: TRBJ1-1; clone size: NA; D gene: NA; CDR3 DNA: TGTGCCAGCAGTTACGCGACGGCAAACACTGAAGCTTTCTTT; CDR3 protein: CASSYATANTEAFF
V gene: TRBV10-3; J gene: TRBJ2-5; clone size: few; D gene: TRBD1; CDR3 DNA: TGTGCCATCAGCGGAGGGACAGGTCAAGAGACCCAGTACTTC; CDR3 protein: CAISGGTGQETQYF
V gene: TRBV7-2; J gene: TRBJ1-1; clone size: NA; D gene: TRBD1; CDR3 DNA: TGTGCCAGCAGCCGCGACAAGGGGGCGCACACTGAAGCTTTCTTT; CDR3 protein: CASSRDKGAHTEAFF
V gene: TRBV20-1; J gene: TRBJ1-6; clone size: NA; D gene: NA; CDR3 DNA: TGCAGTGCGGGAGGGGCTGTGAATTCACCCCTCCACTTT; CDR3 protein: CSAGGAVNSPLHF
V gene: TRBV7-2; J gene: TRBJ2-3; clone size: NA; D gene: NA; CDR3 DNA: TGTGCCAGCAGCTTTTCTCCGGTTCTCGATACGCAGTATTTT; CDR3 protein: CASSFSPVLDTQYF
V gene: TRBV2; J gene: TRBJ1-1; clone size: few; D gene: NA; CDR3 DNA: TGTGCCAGCAGTGTCCAGGACACTGAAGCTTTCTTT; CDR3 protein: CASSVQDTEAFF
V gene: TRBV7-9; J gene: TRBJ2-5; clone size: NA; D gene: NA; CDR3 DNA: TGTGCCAGCAGGTCACAGGGGGGGCAAGAGACCCAGTACTTC; CDR3 protein: CASRSQGGQETQYF
V gene: TRBV20-1; J gene: TRBJ1-2; clone size: NA; D gene: NA; CDR3 DNA: TGCAGTGCTAGAGGGGCCGTTAACTATGGCTACACCTTC; CDR3 protein: CSARGAVNYGYTF
V gene: TRBV20-1; J gene: TRBJ2-3; clone size: NA; D gene: NA; CDR3 DNA: TGCAGTGCTAGAGGAGGGGGGGGTGACACAGATACGCAGTATTTT; CDR3 protein: CSARGGGGDTDTQYF
V gene: TRBV20-1; J gene: TRBJ1-2; clone size: NA; D gene: NA; CDR3 DNA: TGCAGTGCTAGAGATTGGACCCGGGACAACTATGGCTACACCTTC; CDR3 protein: CSARDWTRDNYGYTF
V gene: TRBV29-1; J gene: TRBJ2-7; clone size: NA; D gene: TRBD2; CDR3 DNA: TGCAGCGCGAAACCCGGGACTACCACCCACGAGCAGTACTTC; CDR3 protein: CSAKPGTTTHEQYF
V gene: TRBV9; J gene: TRBJ2-5; clone size: NA; D gene: NA; CDR3 DNA: TGTGCCAGCAGCGTGGCAGGGCGGCAAGAGACCCAGTACTTC; CDR3 protein: CASSVAGRQETQYF
V gene: TRBV4-3; J gene: TRBJ2-1; clone size: few; D gene: TRBD2; CDR3 DNA: TGCGCCAGCAGCCAGGTCGTAGCGGGTACCTACAATGAGCAGTTCTTC; CDR3 protein: CASSQVVAGTYNEQFF
V gene: TRBV7-9; J gene: TRBJ2-5; clone size: NA; D gene: NA; CDR3 DNA: TGTGCCAGCAGCTTAGATGGGGTGAGGGAGACCCAGTACTTC; CDR3 protein: CASSLDGVRETQYF
V gene: TRBV20-1; J gene: TRBJ1-4; clone size: NA; D gene: TRBD1; CDR3 DNA: TGCAGTGCCCGAGGGATCGGGGACAGGGGGCCGGCTAATGAAAAACTGTTTTTT; CDR3 protein: CSARGIGDRGPANEKLFF
V gene: TRBV12-3/TRBV12-4; J gene: TRBJ2-1; clone size: NA; D gene: NA; CDR3 DNA: TGTGCCAGCACTCTTTCGGGCGATAGGAATGAGCAGTTCTTC; CDR3 protein: CASTLSGDRNEQFF
V gene: TRBV5-1; J gene: TRBJ2-4; clone size: few; D gene: TRBD2; CDR3 DNA: TGCGCCAGCAGCGACGACGGCGGGGGAAACATTCAGTACTTC; CDR3 protein: CASSDDGGGNIQYF
V gene: TRBV4-3; J gene: TRBJ2-1; clone size: NA; D gene: TRBD2; CDR3 DNA: TGCGCCAGCAGCCAAGCCCCTAGCGGGGGATACAATGAGCAGTTCTTC; CDR3 protein: CASSQAPSGGYNEQFF
V gene: TRBV20-1; J gene: TRBJ2-7; clone size: NA; D gene: NA; CDR3 DNA: TGCAGTGCTAGACTGCAAGCCTACGAGCAGTACTTC; CDR3 protein: CSARLQAYEQYF
V gene: TRBV7-9; J gene: TRBJ2-7; clone size: once; D gene: NA; CDR3 DNA: TGTGTCAGCAGCGTCGGGAATACTGCCTCCTACGAGCAGTACTTC; CDR3 protein: CVSSVGNTASYEQYF
V gene: TRBV18; J gene: TRBJ2-5; clone size: NA; D gene: NA; CDR3 DNA: TGTGCTAGCTCCACCACTTATCAAGAGACCCAGTACTTC; CDR3 protein: CASSTTYQETQYF
V gene: TRBV7-2; J gene: TRBJ2-7; clone size: NA; D gene: NA; CDR3 DNA: TGTGCCAGCAGCTCCGCCCCGCGGAGCTCCTACAATGAGCAGTACTTC; CDR3 protein: CASSSAPRSSYNEQYF
V gene: TRBV7-2; J gene: TRBJ2-6; clone size: NA; D gene: NA; CDR3 DNA: TGTGCCAGCAATCCTCAATACGGCTCTGGGGCCAACGTCCTGACTTTC; CDR3 protein: CASNPQYGSGANVLTF
V gene: TRBV20-1; J gene: TRBJ2-1; clone size: NA; D gene: NA; CDR3 DNA: TGCAGTGCTACCCTACAGGGAGAGATATCCTACAATGAGCAGTTCTTC; CDR3 protein: CSATLQGEISYNEQFF
V gene: TRBV20-1; J gene: TRBJ1-6; clone size: NA; D gene: NA; CDR3 DNA: TGCAGTGCTAGAGGGGGAGCAGGAGTTGATTCACCCCTCCACTTT; CDR3 protein: CSARGGAGVDSPLHF
V gene: TRBV20-1; J gene: TRBJ2-1; clone size: NA; D gene: TRBD2; CDR3 DNA: TGCAGTGCTAGAGATCAGGCTAGCGGGGGCTACAATGAGCAGTTCTTC; CDR3 protein: CSARDQASGGYNEQFF
V gene: TRBV4-3; J gene: TRBJ1-2; clone size: NA; D gene: NA; CDR3 DNA: TGCGCCAGCAGCCAACCCGGGGCCGCCGGGGGCTACACCTTC; CDR3 protein: CASSQPGAAGGYTF
V gene: TRBV29-1; J gene: TRBJ1-5; clone size: NA; D gene: TRBD1; CDR3 DNA: TGCAGCGTTGCGACAGGGCGCAATCAGCCCCAGCATTTT; CDR3 protein: CSVATGRNQPQHF
V gene: TRBV7-2; J gene: TRBJ2-1; clone size: NA; D gene: TRBD2; CDR3 DNA: TGTGCCAGCAGCCGGACTAGCGGGGGAGGAAATGAGCAGTTCTTC; CDR3 protein: CASSRTSGGGNEQFF
V gene: TRBV20-1; J gene: TRBJ2-7; clone size: few; D gene: NA; CDR3 DNA: TGCAGTGCTAGATTACAGCGGGAGCAGTACTTC; CDR3 protein: CSARLQREQYF
V gene: TRBV29-1; J gene: TRBJ1-2; clone size: NA; D gene: NA; CDR3 DNA: TGCAGCGTGGGCCGGGGGGCTAGCCATGGCTACACCTTC; CDR3 protein: CSVGRGASHGYTF
V gene: TRBV6-5; J gene: TRBJ1-1; clone size: many; D gene: NA; CDR3 DNA: TGTGCCAGCAGCCTGGGACCCGGCAGAGATGATTTCTTT; CDR3 protein: CASSLGPGRDDFF